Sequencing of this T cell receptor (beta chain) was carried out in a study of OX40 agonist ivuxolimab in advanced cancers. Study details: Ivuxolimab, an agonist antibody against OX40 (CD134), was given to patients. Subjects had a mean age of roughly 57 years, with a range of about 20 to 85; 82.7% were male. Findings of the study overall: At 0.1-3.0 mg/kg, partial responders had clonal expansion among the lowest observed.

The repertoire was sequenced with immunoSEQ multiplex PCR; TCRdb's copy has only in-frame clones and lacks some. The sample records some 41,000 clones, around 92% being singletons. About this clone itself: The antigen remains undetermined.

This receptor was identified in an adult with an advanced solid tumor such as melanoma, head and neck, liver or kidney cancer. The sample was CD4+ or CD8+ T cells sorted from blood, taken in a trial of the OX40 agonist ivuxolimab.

The chain's CDR3 is CASSRDRGLEQYF. The CDR3 DNA follows: TGTGCCAGTAGTAGGGACAGGGGGCTTGAGCAGTACTTC. This chain uses TRBV19 with TRBJ2-7, with 12 bases matching TRBD1. CDR1 is LNHDA and CDR2 is SQIVND in the germline V gene (reference sequence). V gave up 4 bases and J gave up 7 bases; unmatched junction bases: 2. CDR3 size: 13 residues.